The rows below give T cell receptor beta chains drawn from one sample of a study of shared clonotypes between healthy human individuals. The assay was immunoSEQ multiplex PCR, and TCRdb's table has in-frame clones only and misses some. This table has 2 million to 3 million clones, 90% to 95% appearing once. The sample was naive CD4+ T cells from PBMCs. The receptors here all came from a man aged 18-30 years in good health. Some clones in this sample may be carry-over from other donors' samples. The CDR3 runs from the conserved cysteine through the conserved F or W. Each record gives: CDR3 protein, clone size, V gene, J gene. Size values are once, few and many counts, or a class for expanded clones, and some rows have none.

CDR3 protein: CASSSTPPETQYF; clone size: .; V gene: TRBV5-1; J gene: TRBJ2-5
CDR3 protein: CASSLAEGATTEAFF; clone size: .; V gene: TRBV7-9; J gene: TRBJ1-1
CDR3 protein: CASSSPQVLMNTEAFF; clone size: .; V gene: TRBV28; J gene: TRBJ1-1
CDR3 protein: CASSVGGYSNQPQHF; clone size: .; V gene: TRBV9; J gene: TRBJ1-5
CDR3 protein: CASSQAGAGEKLFF; clone size: .; V gene: TRBV5-4; J gene: TRBJ1-4
CDR3 protein: CASSQQDRATNEKLFF; clone size: .; V gene: TRBV4-3; J gene: TRBJ1-4
CDR3 protein: CASSLTTASYNEQFF; clone size: .; V gene: TRBV5-1; J gene: TRBJ2-1
CDR3 protein: CAISGGREETQYF; clone size: .; V gene: TRBV10-3; J gene: TRBJ2-5
CDR3 protein: CASSLSWAGQQFF; clone size: .; V gene: TRBV7-3; J gene: TRBJ2-1
CDR3 protein: CASSFGSTDTQYF; clone size: .; V gene: TRBV11-2; J gene: TRBJ2-3
CDR3 protein: CASSPAGYNEQFF; clone size: .; V gene: TRBV11-2; J gene: TRBJ2-1
CDR3 protein: CASRKQDYNEQFF; clone size: .; V gene: TRBV25-1; J gene: TRBJ2-1
CDR3 protein: CASSNPRDGFYEQYF; clone size: .; V gene: TRBV7-2; J gene: TRBJ2-7
CDR3 protein: CASSPGVIAGGTEQYF; clone size: .; V gene: TRBV18; J gene: TRBJ2-7
CDR3 protein: CASSLWGADEKLFF; clone size: .; V gene: TRBV7-9; J gene: TRBJ1-4
CDR3 protein: CASSLVPGNTIYF; clone size: .; V gene: TRBV11-2; J gene: TRBJ1-3
CDR3 protein: CASRDSGSGNIQYF; clone size: .; V gene: TRBV6-1; J gene: TRBJ2-4
CDR3 protein: CAWRGTGGMSYNEQFF; clone size: once; V gene: TRBV30; J gene: TRBJ2-1
CDR3 protein: CAISESFVTRGPPQHF; clone size: once; V gene: TRBV10-3; J gene: TRBJ1-5
CDR3 protein: CASSQDPGGVSGNTIYF; clone size: .; V gene: TRBV4-3; J gene: TRBJ1-3
CDR3 protein: CASSTPGTGVSYNEQFF; clone size: .; V gene: TRBV9; J gene: TRBJ2-1
CDR3 protein: CSVETREALNEQFF; clone size: .; V gene: TRBV29-1; J gene: TRBJ2-1
CDR3 protein: CASRGLGYGYTF; clone size: .; V gene: TRBV25-1; J gene: TRBJ1-2
CDR3 protein: CASSPVGSNTGELFF; clone size: .; V gene: TRBV18; J gene: TRBJ2-2
CDR3 protein: CSATSGRYNEQFF; clone size: .; V gene: TRBV29-1; J gene: TRBJ2-1
CDR3 protein: CASSPDRGSSPLHF; clone size: .; V gene: TRBV5-6; J gene: TRBJ1-6
CDR3 protein: CASSLRDGTYEQYF; clone size: .; V gene: TRBV7-2; J gene: TRBJ2-7
CDR3 protein: CASSQDRALSYEQYF; clone size: .; V gene: TRBV28; J gene: TRBJ2-7
CDR3 protein: CASRRREKADTQYF; clone size: .; V gene: TRBV2; J gene: TRBJ2-3
CDR3 protein: CASNKDRHNNEQFF; clone size: .; V gene: TRBV19; J gene: TRBJ2-1
CDR3 protein: CASSESPPRRQYF; clone size: .; V gene: TRBV25-1; J gene: TRBJ2-7
CDR3 protein: CASSPGRSTYEQYF; clone size: .; V gene: TRBV18; J gene: TRBJ2-7
CDR3 protein: CASGRTSGDNEQFF; clone size: .; V gene: TRBV27; J gene: TRBJ2-1
CDR3 protein: CASSLWPQETQYF; clone size: .; V gene: TRBV28; J gene: TRBJ2-5